Listed below are T cell receptor beta chains from one sample, sequenced in a study of post-analysis software for immune sequencing data. Each CDR3 protein gets one entry after TCRdb re-called the PCR reads with MiXCR. This repertoire shows roughly 600,000 distinct CDR3 sequences, 40% to 50% found once; its top ten account for over 1.5%. Sequencing was carried out using blood. The receptors originated from a girl aged 5 to 17 with multiple sclerosis. The CDR3 runs from the conserved cysteine through the conserved F or W. Each record gives: clone size, V gene, CDR3 protein. Where a row states a size, it is once, few, many or the class of an expanded clone; other rows omit it.

>-|TRBV7-9
CASSFSGGTHYEQYF
>-|TRBV28
CASSSFYDTATNEKLFF
>-|TRBV11-2
CASSLIRNEQYF
>few|TRBV27
CASRTGDSRVSYEQYF
>few|TRBV10-3
CAISVGVGYEQYF
>-|TRBV5-5
CASSWRVDTQYF
>few|TRBV7-9
CASSLPTGTGSDYGYTF
>few|TRBV7-9
CASSLSGQKENIQYF
>-|TRBV12-3/TRBV12-4
CASSLHQGGYTEAFF
>-|TRBV12-3/TRBV12-4
CASTLRGGAYEQYF
>few|TRBV2
CASSAESGRTDTQYF
>-|TRBV24-1
CAASHTTSGTYSTDTQYF
>-|TRBV5-1
CASSSRQGGSYEQYF
>-|TRBV12-5
CAGGLGQLNTGELFF
>-|TRBV20-1
CSARPRGNTEAFF
>once|TRBV20-1
CSARDRKRSSTDTQYF